These 14 T cell receptor beta chains were all obtained from the same sample, sequenced in a study of T cell responses to AZD1222 COVID-19 vaccine. Some clones are missing from TCRdb's copy, which holds only in-frame ones; the method was immunoSEQ multiplex PCR. The table has 95,000 to 100,000 clones, about nine tenths seen once. The sequenced sample was peripheral blood, obtained on day 0 of AZD1222 vaccination. These receptors came from an adult in good health.

The count of this clone is one. The chain carries TRBV7-9 and TRBJ1-1; D unclear. The CDR3 totals 15 residues. V was trimmed by 3 bases and J by 4 bases, leaving 15 bases between them. CDR1 and CDR2 (germline): SEHNR, FQNEAQ (reference sequence). DNA for the CDR3: TGTGCCAGCAGCTTGTCAAACATTGGAGGCACTGAAGCTTTCTTT. Encoded protein: CASSLSNIGGTEAFF.

The chain joins TRBV10-3 to TRBJ1-2; D ambiguous. This CDR3 comprises 13 residues. CDR1 is ENHRY and CDR2 is SYGVKD in the germline V gene. Trimming pared 6 bases from V and 4 bases from J, leaving 12 bases between. CDR3 in DNA: TGTGCCATCAGCGACCGGGGTCCCTATGGCTACACCTTC. It specifies CAISDRGPYGYTF.

The CDR3 nucleotides read TGTGCCATCAGTGAATCGGAGGGGTTCACTGAAGCTTTCTTT. Translated, it gives CAISESEGFTEAFF. The chain is built from TRBV10-3 and TRBJ1-1, with D perhaps TRBD1 (5 bases). The germline CDR1 and CDR2 sequences are ENHRY and SYGVKD. Deletions cut 3 bases from V and 4 bases from J, with 12 bases between. This CDR3 contains 14 residues.

The chain links TRBV5-1 to TRBJ2-3; 8 bases are shared with TRBD2. CDR3 length: 16 amino acids. CDR1 and CDR2 (germline): SGHRS, YFSETQ. V lost 4 bases and J lost 5; bases outside the gene matches: 12. The DNA of the CDR3 is TGCGCCAGCAGCAAAAATAGCGGGGCCCACGGAGATACGCAGTATTTT. It translates to CASSKNSGAHGDTQYF. Filled out from reference TRBV5-1 and TRBJ2-3, the complete variable domain reads KAGVTQTPRYLIKTRGQQVTLSCSPISGHRSVSWYQQTPGQGLQFLFEYFSETQRNKGNFPGRFSGRQFSNSRSEMNVSTLELGDSALYLCASSKNSGAHGDTQYFGPGTRLTVL.

The chain employs TRBV10-3 and TRBJ1-2; TRBD1 matches at 11 bases. CDR3 length equals 15 residues. Germline-derived CDR1 and CDR2 are ENHRY and SYGVKD. Losses at the gene ends were 6 bases for V and 4 bases for J; bases not matched to a gene: 7. CDR3 DNA: TGTGCCATCAGCGTAAGTGGACAGGGGGCCTATGGCTACACCTTC. It is translated as CAISVSGQGAYGYTF.

This sequence joins TRBV7-6 and TRBJ2-1; no firm D call. With 2 bases removed from V and 6 bases from J, the gap between germline ends came to 11 bases. CDR1 is SGHVS and CDR2 is FNYEAQ in the germline V gene. This CDR3 has 14 residues. The DNA for the CDR3 is TGTGCCAGCAGCTTACAGGTAAACGGCAATGAGCAGTTCTTC. It yields the protein CASSLQVNGNEQFF.

The genes are TRBV6-5 and TRBJ1-1; 7 bases fit TRBD1. With V trimmed by 8 bases and J by 2 bases, 5 bases remained unmatched. This CDR3 has 13 amino acids. Germline CDR1 is MNHEY and CDR2 is SVGAGI. The DNA for the CDR3 is TGTGCCAGCCAGGGACAGTTAAACACTGAAGCTTTCTTT. Translation: CASQGQLNTEAFF.

V gene TRBV3-1 (or the pseudogene TRBV3-2) combines with J gene TRBJ2-3, with D perhaps matching TRBD1 or TRBD2 (6 bases each). Trimming shortened V by 0 bases and J by 5 bases, and 15 bases separated the two germline ends. The CDR3 covers 16 residues. From germline, CDR1 is LGHDT and CDR2 YNNKEL (reference sequence). This CDR3 is CASSQDPGAPGDTQYF. In DNA, the CDR3 is TGTGCCAGCAGCCAAGATCCGGGGGCGCCGGGAGATACGCAGTATTTT.

The chain carries TRBV4-2 and TRBJ1-2, with D possibly matching TRBD1 (5 bases). The CDR3 extends over 16 amino acids. Trimming removed 0 bases at V and 4 bases at J, with 15 bases between. CDR1 and CDR2 (germline): LGHNA, YNFKEQ. DNA for the CDR3: TGTGCCAGCAGCCAAGATAAAGGAGGACAAGCCTATGGCTACACCTTC. Its protein product is CASSQDKGGQAYGYTF.

The rearrangement joins TRBV5-5 to TRBJ2-3; D is unclear. V was shortened by 0 bases and J by 9 bases, with 17 bases between the two germline ends. The germline V gene has CDR1 SGHKS and CDR2 YYEKEE (reference sequence). CDR3 length equals 15 residues. This chain's CDR3 is CASSLAVVAEETQYF. The CDR3 DNA is TGTGCCAGCAGCTTGGCGGTAGTGGCCGAGGAGACGCAGTATTTT.

V and J are TRBV5-5 and TRBJ2-7; D perhaps matches TRBD1 (5 bases). Trimming cost V 2 bases and J 0 bases, with 15 bases left between them. This CDR3 has 16 residues. Germline CDR1 and CDR2: SGHKS and YYEKEE (reference sequence). The CDR3 region has the DNA TGTGCCAGCAGCTTAATAGGGGCTACCTACTCCTACGAGCAGTACTTC. This gives the protein CASSLIGATYSYEQYF.

The chain joins TRBV27 to TRBJ1-6; D perhaps matches TRBD1 (5 bases). V shed 2 bases and J shed 11 bases, with 10 bases lying between them. The germline gives CDR1 MNHEY, CDR2 SMNVEV (reference sequence). The CDR3 has 13 residues. DNA for the CDR3: TGTGCCAGCAGTTTAGCAGGGACGACACCCCTCCACTTT. Translation gives CASSLAGTTPLHF.

This chain uses TRBV28 with TRBJ1-5; D is uncertain. The germline CDR1 and CDR2 sequences are MDHEN and SYDVKM. V was shortened by 2 bases and J by 6 bases, with 8 bases between the two germline ends. The CDR3 runs to 13 residues. CDR3 nucleotide sequence: TGTGCCAGCAGTTTACCAGGTAGTCAGCCCCAGCATTTT. Amino acid sequence: CASSLPGSQPQHF. The full variable domain, with the rest looked up from reference TRBV28 and TRBJ1-5, is DVKVTQSSRYLVKRTGEKVFLECVQDMDHENMFWYRQDPGLGLRLIYFSYDVKMKEKGDIPEGYSVSREKKERFSLILESASTNQTSMYLCASSLPGSQPQHFGDGTRLSIL.

The count of this clone is one. The CDR3 region has the DNA TGTGCCAGCTCACTCCCACTACGACGGCCGAACACTGAAGCTTTCTTT. Encoded protein: CASSLPLRRPNTEAFF. The rearrangement links TRBV18 to TRBJ1-1; D uncertain. Trimming cost V 4 bases and J 1 base, with 16 bases left between them. The CDR3 loop spans 16 amino acids. Germline V CDR1 and CDR2: KGHSH, LQKENI.